One sample yielded the 30 T cell receptor beta chains listed below, sequenced in a study of cytomegalovirus exposure and HLA in healthy donors. PCR amplification relied on 60 Vbeta primers (plus 13 Jbeta primers). Profiled with immunoSEQ multiplex PCR; TCRdb holds only in-frame clones, not every one. The sample contains fewer than 150,000 clones, approximately 60% of which appear only once. Sequenced input: PBMCs. Receptor source: a human donor in good health.

This clone was seen just once. V usage is TRBV7-7 and J usage is TRBJ2-2; TRBD2 might be the D (5 bases). The CDR3 runs to 18 residues. Trimming stripped 4 bases from V and 3 bases from J, with 21 bases between. Germline CDR1 is SSHAT and CDR2 is FNYEAQ (reference sequence). The CDR3 here is CASSSYPRTARDTGELFF. CDR3 DNA sequence: TGTGCCAGCAGCTCCTACCCGCGGACTGCTCGAGACACCGGGGAGCTGTTTTTT.

The CDR3 bases are TGTGCCAGCACCTACTCCTACAATGAGCAGTTCTTC. Its translation: CASTYSYNEQFF. This rearrangement joins TRBV11-3 to TRBJ2-1; no clear D gene. Per germline, CDR1 SGHNT and CDR2 YENEEA. V dropped 7 bases and J dropped 0 bases, with 4 bases sitting between them. The CDR3 is made up of 12 amino acids.

V gene TRBV10-3 combines with J gene TRBJ2-7; 8 bases are a match to TRBD1. The V gene end was trimmed by 6 bases and the J gene end by 3 bases; junction bases not matched to a gene: 4. Germline-derived CDR1 and CDR2 are ENHRY and SYGVKD. The CDR3 contains 13 residues. Here the CDR3 reads CAISATGGYEQYF. As DNA, the CDR3 is TGTGCCATCAGCGCCACAGGGGGCTACGAGCAGTACTTC.

The rearrangement joins TRBV7-7 to TRBJ2-5, with D possibly matching TRBD2 (6 bases). The CDR3 has 16 amino acids. V lost 5 bases and J 1 base, leaving 17 bases between the germline ends. Germline CDR1 and CDR2: SSHAT and FNYEAQ (reference sequence). CDR3 sequence: CASSKGRFVAQETQYF. The CDR3 region has the DNA TGTGCCAGCAGCAAAGGGAGGTTTGTGGCCCAAGAGACCCAGTACTTC.

The chain couples TRBV19 to TRBJ2-1; 14 bases map to TRBD2. CDR3 length: 19 amino acids. From germline, CDR1 is LNHDA and CDR2 SQIVND (reference sequence). V lost 4 bases to trimming and J lost 0 bases; unmatched junction nucleotides: 8. The CDR3 DNA is TGTGCCAGTAGTAAGAGACTAGCGGGAGGGAAGAGCTCCTACAATGAGCAGTTCTTC. This encodes CASSKRLAGGKSSYNEQFF.

This sequence joins TRBV9 and TRBJ2-1, with D possibly being TRBD2 (6 bases). CDR1 and CDR2 (germline): SGDLS, YYNGEE. This CDR3 has 14 amino acids. Trimming removed 5 bases at V and 5 bases at J, with 14 bases between. DNA for the CDR3: TGTGCCAGCAGGGGGGGTGCCCAGGACAATGAGCAGTTCTTC. Protein sequence: CASRGGAQDNEQFF. The full variable domain, in which reference TRBV9 and TRBJ2-1 provide the parts outside the CDR3, is DSGVTQTPKHLITATGQRVTLRCSPRSGDLSVYWYQQSLDQGLQFLIQYYNGEERAKGNILERFSAQQFPDLHSELNLSSLELGDSALYFCASRGGAQDNEQFFGPGTRLTVL.

This chain joins TRBV6-1 and TRBJ2-1; D is unresolved. Germline assignment: CDR1 MNHNS and CDR2 SASEGT. Trimming cost V 2 bases and J 0 bases, with 8 bases left between them. The length of the CDR3 is 15 residues. The CDR3 reads CASSEPAGSYNEQFF. CDR3 DNA sequence: TGTGCCAGCAGTGAACCCGCAGGCTCCTACAATGAGCAGTTCTTC.

The chain is built from TRBV11-2 and TRBJ2-7, with 13 bases lining up with TRBD2. The junction had 6 bases not matched to a gene; V was cut back by 5 bases and J by 2 bases. Germline-derived CDR1 and CDR2 are SGHAT and FQNNGV. This CDR3 spans 16 amino acids. The CDR3 here is CASSGPGLAGTYEQYF. The CDR3 nucleotides are TGTGCCAGCAGCGGACCGGGACTAGCGGGAACCTACGAGCAGTACTTC. Filled out from reference TRBV11-2 and TRBJ2-7, the complete variable domain reads EAGVAQSPRYKIIEKRQSVAFWCNPISGHATLYWYQQILGQGPKLLIQFQNNGVVDDSQLPKDRFSAERLKGVDSTLKIQPAKLEDSAVYLCASSGPGLAGTYEQYFGPGTRLTVT.

The gene calls are TRBV21-1 and TRBJ2-7; the table's D call of TRBD1 was not tested on the DNA. TRBV21-1 is designated a pseudogene. The CDR3 contains 12 residues. In nucleotides, the CDR3 is TGTGCCAGCAGCAGACCCAAGGGGCAGCAGTATTTC. Protein product: CASSRPKGQQYF.

This clone was recorded a few times. The chain is built from TRBV11-2 and TRBJ1-2; no definite D call. The CDR3 contains 15 residues. Germline assignment: CDR1 SGHAT and CDR2 FQNNGV. V was shortened by 1 base and J by 0 bases, with 9 bases between the two germline ends. DNA for the CDR3: TGTGCCAGCAGCTTAGGCAGGCGCACTAACTATGGCTACACCTTC. Translated, it gives CASSLGRRTNYGYTF.

The chain recombines TRBV2 with TRBJ2-3, with TRBD1 matching 7 bases. This CDR3 is built from 13 residues. CDR1 SNHLY and CDR2 FYNNEI come from the germline V gene. With 9 bases clipped from V and 6 bases from J, the junction kept 9 bases outside the gene matches. The CDR3 region has the DNA TGTGCCAGTAAGGAACAGGGGTCGGATACGCAGTATTTT. Translation gives CASKEQGSDTQYF.

V usage is TRBV6-4 and J usage is TRBJ2-7, with a weak D call TRBD1 (6 bases). Trimming took off 0 bases at V and 0 bases at J, with 27 bases between the two ends. Germline CDR1 and CDR2: MRHNA and SNTAGT. This CDR3 is 21 amino acids long. This chain's CDR3 is CASSDSFGGWEDRPSSYEQYF. The CDR3 region has the DNA TGTGCCAGCAGTGACTCATTCGGTGGGTGGGAAGACAGGCCGAGCTCCTACGAGCAGTACTTC.

J is TRBJ1-1 and V is TRBV28; D gene uncertain. CDR3 size: 13 residues. The V end lost 7 bases, the J end lost 1 base, and 10 bases lay between the germline ends. Germline CDR1 is MDHEN and CDR2 is SYDVKM. CDR3 amino acids: CASKENRNTEAFF. The CDR3 coding sequence is TGTGCCAGCAAAGAGAACCGGAACACTGAAGCTTTCTTT.

This chain connects TRBV6-6 to TRBJ2-2; TRBD1 matches at 9 bases. The CDR3 spans 14 residues. J lost 2 bases, V lost 8 bases, and 3 bases had no gene match. The germline V gene has CDR1 MNHNY and CDR2 SVGAGI (reference sequence). The CDR3 DNA is TGTGCCAGCCGGACAGGGGCAAACACCGGGGAGCTGTTTTTT. Protein product: CASRTGANTGELFF.

The chain employs TRBV28 and TRBJ2-7; 10 bases are shared with TRBD1. The CDR3 sequence is 17 residues long. The germline CDR1 and CDR2 sequences are MDHEN and SYDVKM. V gave up 4 bases and J gave up 5 bases; unmatched junction bases: 14. The CDR3 loop is CASSSSVLGQGSDEQYF. CDR3 DNA sequence: TGTGCCAGCAGTTCCTCGGTCTTGGGACAGGGGAGCGACGAGCAGTACTTC.

This clone was observed a few times. This rearrangement joins TRBV7-9 to TRBJ1-3; TRBD1 agrees at 9 bases. CDR3 length equals 16 residues. CDR1 is SEHNR, CDR2 FQNEAQ, per germline (reference sequence). V dropped 5 bases and J dropped 0; count of bases not matched to a gene: 5. CDR3 region: CASSPLQGASGNTIYF. Written as DNA, the CDR3 is TGTGCCAGCAGCCCATTACAGGGGGCCTCTGGAAACACCATATATTTT.

The CDR3 sequence is CASSVEATGVYEQYF. CDR3 coding DNA: TGTGCCAGCAGCGTAGAGGCCACGGGGGTCTACGAGCAGTACTTC. The chain joins TRBV9 to TRBJ2-7; D may be TRBD2 (6 bases). This CDR3 spans 15 amino acids. Per the germline V gene, CDR1 is SGDLS and CDR2 is YYNGEE. V gave up 0 bases and J gave up 3 bases, with 13 bases separating them.

The chain employs TRBV6-5 and TRBJ2-7; D might be TRBD2 (5 bases). Germline CDR1 MNHEY, CDR2 SVGAGI. CDR3 size: 13 residues. Trimming removed 4 bases at V and 5 bases at J, with 12 bases between. Here the CDR3 DNA reads TGTGCCAGCAGTTTCGCCCCCGGGGACGAGCAGTACTTC. Its protein is CASSFAPGDEQYF.

V gene TRBV29-1 combines with J gene TRBJ1-1; D might be TRBD1 (5 bases). With 6 bases removed from V and 2 bases from J, the gap between germline ends came to 13 bases. Looked up from germline, CDR1 is SQVTM and CDR2 is ANQGSEA. The CDR3 covers 13 residues. The CDR3 bases are TGCAGCGTCTCCCGGACACCTAACACTGAAGCTTTCTTT. Translated: CSVSRTPNTEAFF.

The V gene is TRBV5-6, the J gene TRBJ2-2; D perhaps matches TRBD2 (5 bases). This CDR3 is built from 16 residues. Germline loops: CDR1 SGHDT, CDR2 YYEEEE. Trimming removed 0 bases at V and 0 bases at J, with 9 bases between. The CDR3 region has the DNA TGTGCCAGCAGCTTGGAGCTAGCAGCGAACACCGGGGAGCTGTTTTTT. Amino acid sequence: CASSLELAANTGELFF.

The V gene is TRBV5-1, the J gene TRBJ2-4; D possibly corresponds to TRBD1 (5 bases). CDR1 is SGHRS, CDR2 YFSETQ, per germline. This CDR3 contains 18 residues. Deletions cut 6 bases from V and 6 bases from J, with 28 bases between. CDR3 region: CASILDIALPPIGNIQYF. The CDR3 bases are TGCGCCAGCATCCTGGACATCGCGCTCCCCCCAATTGGAAACATTCAGTACTTC.

The chain links TRBV7-8 to TRBJ2-1, with 15 positions matching TRBD2. Per the germline V gene, CDR1 is SGHVS and CDR2 is FQNEAQ. The CDR3 is made up of 17 amino acids. With 6 bases clipped from V and 6 bases from J, the junction kept 9 bases outside the gene matches. CDR3 sequence reads: CASRNRTSGRAANEQFF. In DNA form, the CDR3 reads TGTGCCAGCAGGAATCGGACTAGCGGGAGGGCCGCCAATGAGCAGTTCTTC.

The CDR3 region has the DNA TGTGCCAGCAGCTTCCGGGCGGGGGTAAGGGAGACCCAGTACTTC. As protein: CASSFRAGVRETQYF. The J gene is TRBJ2-5, the V gene TRBV7-2; 7 nucleotides agree with TRBD2. The CDR3 runs 15 residues. V shed 3 bases, J shed 5 bases, and the junction held 9 bases outside the gene matches. Germline V lookup: CDR1 SGHTA, CDR2 FQGNSA. The full variable domain, in which reference TRBV7-2 and TRBJ2-5 provide the parts outside the CDR3, is GAGVSQSPSNKVTEKGKDVELRCDPISGHTALYWYRQSLGQGLEFLIYFQGNSAPDKSGLPSDRFSAERTGGSVSTLTIQRTQQEDSAVYLCASSFRAGVRETQYFGPGTRLLVL.

This chain connects TRBV5-1 to TRBJ2-1; 9 bases fit TRBD2. Germline values: CDR1 SGHRS, CDR2 YFSETQ. The CDR3 consists of 14 residues. The trim removed 0 bases at V and 5 bases at J, leaving 0 bases unmatched. The CDR3: CASSLGGRDNEQFF. CDR3 nucleotide sequence: TGCGCCAGCAGCTTGGGCGGGAGGGACAATGAGCAGTTCTTC.

This chain connects TRBV28 to TRBJ2-7; TRBD2 agrees at 8 bases. The CDR3 sequence is 15 residues long. Germline V gene lookup returns CDR1 MDHEN and CDR2 SYDVKM. V trimming: 5 bases; J trimming: 0 bases; junction bases outside the gene matches: 6. CDR3 nucleotides: TGTGCCAGCAGTCCTAGCGGGCCAAGCTCCTACGAGCAGTACTTC. It is translated as CASSPSGPSSYEQYF.

The J gene is TRBJ2-3, the V gene TRBV29-1, with 7 nucleotides matching TRBD2. J lost 1 base, V lost 4 bases, and 8 bases had no gene match. The CDR3 is 15 residues long. Germline V gene lookup returns CDR1 SQVTM and CDR2 ANQGSEA. The chain's CDR3 is CSVALRGGGTDTQYF. The CDR3 DNA follows: TGCAGCGTTGCCCTCCGTGGGGGGGGCACAGATACGCAGTATTTT.

As for this clone: One end of the junction is discordant with germline, which a read error may explain. V is TRBV28 and J is TRBJ2-7; a weak D match, TRBD1 (6 bases). This CDR3 spans 13 amino acids. Germline V CDR1 and CDR2: MDHEN, SYDVKM. For the CDR3, the DNA is TGTGCCACCAGTTGGACAGTATCCTACGAGCAGTACTTC. This encodes CATSWTVSYEQYF. The whole variable domain, filled in from reference TRBV28 and TRBJ2-7, reads DVKVTQSSRYLVKRTGEKVFLECVQDMDHENMFWYRQDPGLGLRLIYFSYDVKMKEKGDIPEGYSVSREKKERFSLILESASTNQTSMYLCATSWTVSYEQYFGPGTRLTVT.

The CDR3 loop is CASSIARTSYEQFF. In DNA form, the CDR3 reads TGTGCCAGTAGTATCGCCCGGACTAGCTATGAGCAGTTCTTC. The chain combines TRBV19 with TRBJ2-1; 8 bases are shared with TRBD2. The V and J ends lost 3 bases and 8 bases, in that order; junction bases with no gene match: 6. The germline V gene has CDR1 LNHDA and CDR2 SQIVND (reference sequence). The CDR3 spans 14 residues.

This rearrangement joins TRBV7-8 to TRBJ1-2; perhaps TRBD1 as D (5 bases). The CDR3 length is 13 residues. Per the germline V gene, CDR1 is SGHVS and CDR2 is FQNEAQ. V lost 6 bases, J lost 3 bases, and 11 bases lay in between. This CDR3 is CASSLTGDYGYTF. CDR3 bases: TGTGCCAGCAGTTTAACAGGAGACTATGGCTACACCTTC.

The J gene is TRBJ2-5, the V gene TRBV28; D possibly corresponds to TRBD2 (5 bases). V dropped 6 bases and J dropped 5 bases, with 10 bases sitting between them. Germline V lookup: CDR1 MDHEN, CDR2 SYDVKM. This CDR3 has 12 amino acids. DNA for the CDR3: TGTGCCAGCAGCTGGACTTGGGAGACCCAGTACTTC. This translates into CASSWTWETQYF.